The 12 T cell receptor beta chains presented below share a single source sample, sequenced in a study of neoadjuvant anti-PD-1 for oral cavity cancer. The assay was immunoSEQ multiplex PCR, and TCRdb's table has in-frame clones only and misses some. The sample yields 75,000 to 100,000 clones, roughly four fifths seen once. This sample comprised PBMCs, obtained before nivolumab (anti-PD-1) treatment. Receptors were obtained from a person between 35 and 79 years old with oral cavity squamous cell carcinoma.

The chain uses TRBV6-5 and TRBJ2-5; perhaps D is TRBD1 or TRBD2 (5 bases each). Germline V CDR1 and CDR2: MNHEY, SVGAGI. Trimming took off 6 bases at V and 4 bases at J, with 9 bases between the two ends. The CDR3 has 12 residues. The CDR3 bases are TGTGCCAGCAGAACAGGAGGAGAGACCCAGTACTTC. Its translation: CASRTGGETQYF.

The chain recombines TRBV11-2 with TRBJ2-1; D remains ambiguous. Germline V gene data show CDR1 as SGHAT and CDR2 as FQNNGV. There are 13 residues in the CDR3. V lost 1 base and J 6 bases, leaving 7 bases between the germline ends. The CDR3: CASSLAWVNEQFF. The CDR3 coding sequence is TGTGCCAGCAGCTTAGCTTGGGTCAATGAGCAGTTCTTC.

As DNA, the CDR3 is TGTGCCAGTAGGGGTAGACTAGCGGGACTACTTGGTTGGGAGACCCAGTACTTC. Amino acids: CASRGRLAGLLGWETQYF. The chain has TRBV19 and TRBJ2-5; 11 nucleotides agree with TRBD2. CDR3 length: 18 amino acids. V lost 6 bases, J lost 5 bases, and 17 bases stayed unmatched. In germline, CDR1 is LNHDA, CDR2 SQIVND (reference sequence).

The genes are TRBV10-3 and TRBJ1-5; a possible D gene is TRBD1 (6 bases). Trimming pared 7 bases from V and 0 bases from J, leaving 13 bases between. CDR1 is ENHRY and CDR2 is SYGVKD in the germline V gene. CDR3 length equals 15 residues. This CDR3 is CAIKDGQSSNQPQHF. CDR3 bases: TGTGCCATCAAGGACGGACAGAGTAGCAATCAGCCCCAGCATTTT.

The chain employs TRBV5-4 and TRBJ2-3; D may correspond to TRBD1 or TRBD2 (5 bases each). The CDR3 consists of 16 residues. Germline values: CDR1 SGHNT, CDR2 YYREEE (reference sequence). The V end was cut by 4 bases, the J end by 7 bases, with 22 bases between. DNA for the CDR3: TGTGCCAGCAGCCCGTCACCCCCGGGGCCAGAGTATACGCAGTATTTT. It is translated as CASSPSPPGPEYTQYF.

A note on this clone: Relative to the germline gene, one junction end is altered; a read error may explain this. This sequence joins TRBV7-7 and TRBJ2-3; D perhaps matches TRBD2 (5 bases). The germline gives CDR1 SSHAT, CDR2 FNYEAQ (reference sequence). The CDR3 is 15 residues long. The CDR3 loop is CASSPLALGTDTQYF. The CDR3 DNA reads TGTGCTAGCAGCCCCCTAGCCCTAGGCACAGATACGCAGTATTTT.

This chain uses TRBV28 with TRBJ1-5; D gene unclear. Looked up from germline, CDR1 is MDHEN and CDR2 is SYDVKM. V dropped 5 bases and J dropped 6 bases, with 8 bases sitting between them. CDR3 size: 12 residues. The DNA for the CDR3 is TGTGCCAGCAGTGCTCTTAGTCAGCCCCAGCATTTT. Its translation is CASSALSQPQHF. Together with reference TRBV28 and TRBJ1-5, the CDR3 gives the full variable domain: DVKVTQSSRYLVKRTGEKVFLECVQDMDHENMFWYRQDPGLGLRLIYFSYDVKMKEKGDIPEGYSVSREKKERFSLILESASTNQTSMYLCASSALSQPQHFGDGTRLSIL.

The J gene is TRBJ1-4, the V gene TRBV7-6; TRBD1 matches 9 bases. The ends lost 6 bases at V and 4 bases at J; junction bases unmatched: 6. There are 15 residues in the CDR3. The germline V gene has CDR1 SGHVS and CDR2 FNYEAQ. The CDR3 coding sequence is TGTGCCAGCAGTTCGGACAGGGGAATTAATGAAAAACTGTTTTTT. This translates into CASSSDRGINEKLFF.

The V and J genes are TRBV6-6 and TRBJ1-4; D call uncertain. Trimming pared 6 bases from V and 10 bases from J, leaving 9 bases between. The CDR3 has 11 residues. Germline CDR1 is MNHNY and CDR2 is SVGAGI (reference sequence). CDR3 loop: CASRDARKLFF. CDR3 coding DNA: TGTGCCAGCAGAGACGCAAGAAAACTGTTTTTT.

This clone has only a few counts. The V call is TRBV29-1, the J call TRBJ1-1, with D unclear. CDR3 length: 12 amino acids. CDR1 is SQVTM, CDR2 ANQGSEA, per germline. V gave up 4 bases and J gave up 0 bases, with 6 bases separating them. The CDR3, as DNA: TGCAGCGTTGTGGGCGTGAACACTGAAGCTTTCTTT. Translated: CSVVGVNTEAFF.

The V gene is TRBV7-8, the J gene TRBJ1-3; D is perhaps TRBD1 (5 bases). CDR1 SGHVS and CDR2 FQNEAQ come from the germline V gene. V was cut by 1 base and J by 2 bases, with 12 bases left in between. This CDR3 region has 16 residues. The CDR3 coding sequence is TGTGCCAGCAGCTTAGAGTTCCAGGGCCCTGGAAACACCATATATTTT. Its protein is CASSLEFQGPGNTIYF.

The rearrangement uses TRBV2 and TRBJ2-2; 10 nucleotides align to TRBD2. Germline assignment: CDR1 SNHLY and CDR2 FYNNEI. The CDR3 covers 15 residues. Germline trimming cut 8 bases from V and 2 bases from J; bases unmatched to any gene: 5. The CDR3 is CASGWTSGNTGELFF. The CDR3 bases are TGTGCCAGCGGCTGGACTAGCGGTAACACCGGGGAGCTGTTTTTT.